Described below is a single T cell receptor beta chain sequence and its context. This entry belongs to a study of blood T cell repertoires in COVID-19. CDR1 is SGHNT, CDR2 YENEEA, per germline. The CDR3 contains 14 residues. Trimming removed 1 base from V and 3 bases from J, with 7 bases in between. The data were produced by immunoSEQ multiplex PCR, yet TCRdb's version contains in-frame clones alone and is incomplete. The sample carries around 200,000 clones, about three quarters recorded once. The rearrangement uses TRBV11-3 and TRBJ2-1; the D gene is possibly TRBD1 (5 bases). The sequencing sample was made of peripheral blood. This clonotype was obtained from a woman in her seventies with acute or convalescent COVID-19. CDR3 bases: TGTGCCAGCAGCTTAGCCACAGGCTACAATGAGCAGTTCTTC. Encoded protein: CASSLATGYNEQFF.